These 15 T cell receptor beta chains were all obtained from the same sample, sequenced in a study of control samples from healthy donors and cancer patients. TCRdb keeps only in-frame clones here, not all; method: immunoSEQ multiplex PCR. The profile shows more than 95,000 clones, 83% of them singletons. The sample comprised blood. The source is a woman aged 50 to 60 in good health.

The rearrangement joins TRBV27 to TRBJ1-6; the D gene is possibly TRBD1 (5 bases). The CDR3 has 15 amino acids. Germline V gene sequence: CDR1 MNHEY, CDR2 SMNVEV (reference sequence). V dropped 3 bases and J dropped 7 bases, with 13 bases sitting between them. The CDR3 protein is CASSFNGRTNSPLHF. The DNA for the CDR3 is TGTGCCAGCAGTTTTAATGGCAGGACAAATTCACCCCTCCACTTT.

The chain combines TRBV9 with TRBJ2-3, with 12 bases lining up with TRBD2. This CDR3 has 17 amino acids. With V trimmed by 6 bases and J by 0 bases, 8 bases remained unmatched. Germline-derived CDR1 and CDR2 are SGDLS and YYNGEE. Here the CDR3 DNA reads TGTGCCAGCACCACCGGACTAGCGGGGACTAGCACAGATACGCAGTATTTT. Amino acids: CASTTGLAGTSTDTQYF.

The rearrangement uses TRBV28 and TRBJ1-1; D not resolved. Trimming took off 5 bases at V and 5 bases at J, with 15 bases between the two ends. This CDR3 spans 14 amino acids. Germline loops: CDR1 MDHEN, CDR2 SYDVKM. The CDR3 reads CASSPTRAKTEAFF. The CDR3 DNA sequence: TGTGCCAGCAGTCCAACACGGGCCAAAACTGAAGCTTTCTTT.

This chain links TRBV6-5 with TRBJ2-7, with 8 bases aligning to TRBD2. The CDR3 covers 15 residues. V was clipped by 4 bases and J by 5 bases; unmatched bases: 10. From germline, CDR1 is MNHEY and CDR2 SVGAGI. The CDR3 is CASSLTAGLGNEQYF. The CDR3 bases are TGTGCCAGCAGTTTAACCGCGGGACTAGGCAACGAGCAGTACTTC.

The rearrangement joins TRBV5-4 to TRBJ2-5; tentatively, D is TRBD2 (5 bases). CDR1 is SGHNT, CDR2 YYREEE, per germline (reference sequence). CDR3 length: 14 residues. The V end was cut by 4 bases, the J end by 5 bases, with 15 bases between. CDR3 DNA sequence: TGTGCCAGCAGCCCCGCGGGCGCAAGGGAGACCCAGTACTTC. This translates into CASSPAGARETQYF. The whole variable domain, filled in from reference TRBV5-4 and TRBJ2-5, reads ETGVTQSPTHLIKTRGQQVTLRCSSQSGHNTVSWYQQALGQGPQFIFQYYREEENGRGNFPPRFSGLQFPNYSSELNVNALELDDSALYLCASSPAGARETQYFGPGTRLLVL.

CDR3: CASSEKDIAYEQYF. The DNA of the CDR3 is TGTGCCAGCAGCGAAAAGGACATCGCCTACGAGCAGTACTTC. J is TRBJ2-7 and V is TRBV7-9; TRBD1 might be the D (5 bases). Germline V gene data show CDR1 as SEHNR and CDR2 as FQNEAQ (reference sequence). This CDR3 spans 14 amino acids. Trimming pared 5 bases from V and 2 bases from J, leaving 13 bases between.

V and J are TRBV29-1 and TRBJ2-7; D might be TRBD1 (6 bases). This CDR3 has 11 residues. Trimming removed 7 bases at V and 4 bases at J, with 11 bases between. CDR1 is SQVTM and CDR2 is ANQGSEA in the germline V gene. The CDR3 coding sequence is TGCAGCGCAATTACAGGGTACGAGCAGTACTTC. Translated, it gives CSAITGYEQYF.

CDR3 in amino acids: CASSLQGSYNEQFF. DNA for the CDR3: TGTGCCAGCTCACTACAGGGATCCTACAATGAGCAGTTCTTC. The chain employs TRBV18 and TRBJ2-1; tentative D call: TRBD1 (6 bases). CDR1 is KGHSH and CDR2 is LQKENI in the germline V gene. Trimming pared 4 bases from V and 1 base from J, leaving 8 bases between. The CDR3 totals 14 residues.

This rearrangement joins TRBV11-2 to TRBJ1-1; D ambiguous. V lost 4 bases and J lost 8, with 14 bases in between. The length of the CDR3 is 13 residues. From germline, CDR1 is SGHAT and CDR2 FQNNGV. The CDR3 sequence is CASSWRREMEAFF. DNA for the CDR3: TGTGCCAGCAGCTGGCGCCGCGAAATGGAAGCTTTCTTT.

CDR3 nucleotides: TGTGCCAGCAGTTTGGGGGGGGTTGGGGACACCATATATTTT. Its translation: CASSLGGVGDTIYF. The chain recombines TRBV6-6 with TRBJ1-3; D is perhaps TRBD1 (5 bases). Looked up from germline, CDR1 is MNHNY and CDR2 is SVGAGI (reference sequence). V was pared by 4 bases and J by 8 bases, with 15 bases between. The CDR3 spans 14 residues.

The V and J genes are TRBV5-1 and TRBJ1-6; TRBD1 might be the D (5 bases). Germline V lookup: CDR1 SGHRS, CDR2 YFSETQ. V lost 0 bases to trimming and J lost 9 bases, with 16 bases between them. The CDR3 has 16 residues. This chain's CDR3 is CASSLGGRQGTSPLHF. In DNA, the CDR3 is TGCGCCAGCAGCTTGGGGGGGAGGCAGGGAACTTCACCCCTCCACTTT.

This clone was seen just once. This chain joins TRBV6-2 or TRBV6-3 and TRBJ1-5; no firm D call. Germline V lookup: CDR1 MNHEY, CDR2 SVGEGT. Trimming left V 5 bases short and J 3 bases short, with 11 bases between. The CDR3 runs 14 residues. The DNA of the CDR3 is TGTGCCAGCAGTAGTCCTGGAACCAATCAGCCCCAGCATTTT. Protein: CASSSPGTNQPQHF.

CDR3 residues: CASSQGSGRPPYEQYF. The DNA of the CDR3 is TGTGCCAGCAGCCAAGGAAGCGGGAGACCTCCCTACGAGCAGTACTTC. The J gene is TRBJ2-7, the V gene TRBV16; 8 bases are a match to TRBD2. The junction had 8 bases not matched to a gene; V was cut back by 2 bases and J by 2 bases. The CDR3 runs 16 residues. Looked up from germline, CDR1 is KGHSY and CDR2 is FQNENV.

J is TRBJ1-2 and V is TRBV5-6; 7 bases match TRBD1. V lost 3 bases, J lost 0 bases, and 2 bases stayed unmatched. The CDR3 length is 14 residues. The germline V gene has CDR1 SGHDT and CDR2 YYEEEE. The CDR3 region has the DNA TGTGCCAGCAGCTGGACAGGACCTAACTATGGCTACACCTTC. It yields the protein CASSWTGPNYGYTF.

The CDR3 coding sequence is TGTGCCAGCAGCTTAGTGCCGACAGATGGCTACACCTTC. This encodes CASSLVPTDGYTF. The rearrangement joins TRBV7-2 to TRBJ1-2; possibly TRBD1 for D (5 bases). V lost 1 base, J lost 6 bases, and 9 bases lay in between. The length of the CDR3 is 13 residues. Germline loops: CDR1 SGHTA, CDR2 FQGNSA.